This T cell receptor (beta chain) derives from a study of cytomegalovirus exposure and HLA in healthy donors (dated by TCRdb to about 2017). With regard to the full study: The 666 repertoires of the first cohort and the 95 to 150 validation repertoires were produced on the same platform, according to a later analysis. The aim of the study was to test whether cataloging public T cell receptors could identify signatures of past pathogen exposure. To predict cytomegalovirus infection status, the study brought together high-throughput TCR immunosequencing, statistical association of individual TCRs with disease status, and machine learning. Along with the roughly 710-subject first cohort, a separate validation cohort of over a hundred different subjects was used.

Libraries were made using the immunoSEQ multiplex PCR assay. Under the source paper's analysis protocol: A statistical classification framework was developed to diagnose cytomegalovirus status using the catalog of TCR beta chain sequences. TCRdb holds this immuneACCESS table with in-frame rearrangements only. Some clones are missing; in checked studies, unresolved V genes explain under half, and the rest has no known cause. The DNA was the basis for D and trimming; V, J and clone size are from that table. For this sample the table gives roughly 180,000 clones, of which more than 75% were detected only once. About 7.2% of the sample comes from the top ten. Details on this clone: The antigen it recognizes is unknown. Per-base qualities were not stored, and no clone one base away is much larger.

The study at large found these results: In the study, approximately 150 TCR beta chains were listed as associated with cytomegalovirus. Most TCR sequences were observed very rarely across donors, whereas some public TCRs were present in many individuals. The classifier was reported to diagnose cytomegalovirus status with high specificity and sensitivity in both the original cohort and the validation cohort. All 120 or so repertoires were used to score co-occurrence in the validation cohort in a later analysis, because that analysis had no HLA typing for the cohort. It was suggested by the authors that the approach could potentially be generalized to other disease states and immunological phenotypes. Of the cluster scores, about 94% were above 0 in a later analysis, which found that TCRs clustered in the first cohort also tended to co-occur in the roughly 130 validation repertoires. Three of the identified cytomegalovirus-associated TCR beta chains were confirmed in vitro to be specific for cytomegalovirus antigens.

There are 16 amino acids in the CDR3, from cysteine to phenylalanine inclusive. Only CDR3 DNA remains: 48 bases, in frame from the first base. In the germline V gene, CDR1 corresponds to SNHLY and CDR2 to FYNNEI. The trim is 7 bases for V and 0 bases for J, with a gap of 13 bases between the germline ends. Separate from the approximately 700-subject first cohort, the validation cohort of 120 subjects was the group to which the donors belonged. The source material was PBMCs. This receptor was taken from a young man in good health and CMV-seropositive. The rearranged segments are TRBV2 and TRBJ2-6; the D segment cannot be called with confidence. CDR3 reads: CASTYLQSSGANVLTF. The DNA is TGTGCCAGCACCTACCTACAGAGCTCTGGGGCCAACGTCCTGACTTTC.